Described below is a single TCR beta chain sequence and its context. This clonotype has ten or more counts. What this receptor recognizes is not known. Per-nucleotide qualities are absent, and no much larger clonotype sits a single base away. This entry belongs to a study of regulatory T cells in long-lasting Graves disease (dated by TCRdb to the early 2020s). Background on the whole study: In the newly diagnosed Graves' disease group, patients had been taking antithyroid drugs for less than 3 months. Persistent Graves' disease patients were compared with newly diagnosed Graves' disease patients by peripheral blood TCR sequencing and RNA sequencing. The study was registered as a clinical trial and conducted in China. A total of 35 or so samples underwent TCR sequencing: around 13 from persistent and roughly 20 from newly diagnosed Graves' disease patients.

This specimen's time point label, per the study, means: newly diagnosed GD, antithyroid drugs for less than 3 months. RNA was extracted from PBMCs in TRIzol for both TCR sequencing and RNA sequencing. The diagnosis of Graves' disease followed American Thyroid Association guidelines. The patients came from an endocrinology department in Xi'an, China. From each patient, nine milliliters of peripheral blood was collected into an EDTA anticoagulant tube. PBMCs were isolated by Ficoll Paque Plus density gradient separation without further T cell sorting. RNA quality was checked with an Agilent 2100 Bioanalyzer and agarose gel, and concentration with a NanoDrop 2000. Reading the germline V gene (reference sequence) gives CDR1 DFQATT and CDR2 SNEGSKA. From cysteine to phenylalanine, the CDR3 is 16 amino acids long. Solely the CDR3 DNA is kept, with 48 bases framed from the first base. At the junction V is shortened by 0 bases and J by 10 bases; bases outside the gene matches: 8.

The paper's findings and limits, for the study overall: Peripheral blood alone was examined, since thyroid tissue, which constituted the primary lesion, could not be accessed. Persistent patients shared more public clonotypes among themselves (over 2,500) than newly diagnosed patients did (more than 850). Sequencing and analysis were limited to the TCR beta chain. Compared with newly diagnosed patients, persistent Graves' disease patients had lower TCR Shannon entropy and fewer highly expanded clones, which suggests clonal expansion. The small sample size was acknowledged by the authors as a limitation that may reduce accuracy. Persistent disease showed preferential use of TRBV28, TRBJ1-2 and TRBJ2-5, whereas newly diagnosed disease favored TRBV20-1 and TRBJ2-1.

The method behind the library was multiplex PCR. Data came from an Illumina HiSeq 4000. iRepertoire HTBI primers and Arm-PCR amplification of CDR3 regions were used to construct TCR beta libraries. PCR products were gel purified before sequencing. The paper's data handling went like this. A total of roughly 65 TRBV and approximately 13 TRBJ segments were identified across samples and were used for gene usage analysis of CDR3 amino acid clonotypes. COPE and FqMerger were used to merge filtered high-quality paired reads into contigs. BLAST was used to align contigs to IMGT TRBV, TRBD and TRBJ reference genes, and CDR3 was defined according to IMGT. Any clonotype with a frequency above 0.1% was classified as a highly expanded clone. Shannon entropy was used to measure repertoire diversity, and the Gini coefficient was used to measure V-J evenness. A clonotype found in more than one individual was treated as public. TCRdb took the public reads, trimmed them with fastp at Q25, ran MiXCR for clone calling and kept in-frame beta chains. For every CDR3 protein sequence, its rows merge into one entry that carries the most common genes and DNA. The V and J calls come from TCRdb's annotation, not from the publication. The sample table shows more than 400,000 distinct CDR3 sequences, and around 15% are seen once. Of the sample, 12% is held by the ten largest clones.

This sample also appeared in a second study, on T cells in Graves' hyperthyroidism and ophthalmopathy. That second publication adds: Graves' hyperthyroidism was defined as stable when no progression to ophthalmopathy occurred over 18 months of follow-up. Hyperthyroidism patients were newly diagnosed, with disease duration under 2 months, and aged 18 to 65 years. The study excluded patients with uncontrolled infections, other autoimmune diseases, pregnancy or lactation. Clinical symptoms, serum thyroxine and TRAb, thyroid ultrasound, and orbital computed tomography formed the basis for the diagnoses. For the first round of RT-PCR on the TCR CDR3, the HTBI primer set was used together with the Qiagen OneStep RT-PCR kit. Most expanded thyroid clonotypes (frequency above 0.001) were also found in blood, which suggests that blood repertoires may mirror thyroid immune responses. In cross-validation, a model built on a 13 V-J signature told ophthalmopathy apart from stable hyperthyroidism with about 90% sensitivity and roughly 81% specificity, and in testing the same model reached 80%/75%. In validation, progression to ophthalmopathy was predicted by the model with about 70% sensitivity and 72% to 80% specificity, a median of roughly 6.4 months before onset. A discovery cohort of fewer than 110 patients, about 43 with Graves' ophthalmopathy and about 58 with stable Graves' hyperthyroidism, was used to find distinguishing TCR V-J signatures. An independent validation cohort of under 20 hyperthyroidism patients and approximately 17 patients who later progressed to ophthalmopathy tested prospective prediction of ophthalmopathy. The roughly 100 discovery patients were randomly divided into training and test sets at a 7:3 ratio. In about 6 Graves' hyperthyroidism patients, the study also compared T-cell repertoires from thyroid tissue with T-cell repertoires from blood. Following sampling, methimazole starting at 30 mg daily was given to hyperthyroidism patients, and high-dose intravenous methylprednisolone was given to ophthalmopathy patients. The libraries were constructed in a second round of multiplex PCR and then size-selected and purified. Libraries were sequenced paired-end with 100 bp reads on an Illumina HiSeq2000. Raw data were processed with SOAPnuke, discarding reads with adapters, uncalled bases, mean Phred below 15, or no exact constant-primer or identifier match. COPE v1.2.5 was used to merge high-quality paired reads, and clonotypes were defined as unique nucleotide sequences. Clonotypes were aligned to IMGT TRBV, TRBD and TRBJ reference segments using MiTCR v1.1. Analysis was restricted to V-J combinations with a frequency above 0.0001, which covered about 99% of repertoires. The TCS score was defined as the ratio of F50 (clonal expansion) to E x V (chaos), calculated using BLOSUM62-based TCRdist between CDR3 peptides within each V-J. Welch's t-statistics and random forest reduced 500 to 650 V-J features to some 14, which were used in a naive Bayes classifier (R e1071). No statistical method was used to set the sample size in advance, and investigators knew the group allocation. TCR Vbeta CDR3 sequencing of 120 to 150 peripheral blood samples (43 ophthalmopathy, about 75 hyperthyroidism and approximately 17 progressor patients) is reported in the paper.

This receptor was taken from a man aged 40-55 years with Graves disease. Donor details come from another sample of the same person, matched by shared clones. The chain is made from TRBV20-1 and TRBJ1-6, and 11 junctional nucleotides match TRBD1. The sequencing here drew on peripheral blood mononuclear cells (PBMCs), taken at new diagnosis, from a patient treated with antithyroid drugs. For the CDR3, the sequence is CSARDGTGGRKSPLHF. The DNA sequence is as follows: TGCAGTGCTAGAGATGGGACAGGGGGACGGAAATCACCCCTCCACTTT.